The clone carrying this T cell receptor beta chain was found a few times. The antigen is not known. Through a sample-barcoded 5' primer and a J-beta primer mix, a second PCR was run for roughly 7 to 11 cycles. Individual samples furnished no less than 2.5 million CDR3-containing paired-end reads apiece. TCRdb fed the 5' RACE reads into MiXCR, producing one record per CDR3 protein. The table lists about 940,000 distinct CDR3 sequences, about 48% of them singletons, with 13% in the top ten. This sample was taken from a study of blood T cells in healthy people across ages. V lost 2 bases and J lost 7, with 9 bases in between. This CDR3 has 13 residues. Germline-derived CDR1 and CDR2 are SEHNR and FQNEAQ (reference sequence). Study-wide findings and caveats: Higher diversity, along with more naive CD4+ cells, distinguished long-lived donors from aged donors. Significant beta diversity loss was already apparent by age approximately 38, declining roughly linearly.

The material sequenced was blood. V usage is TRBV7-9 and J usage is TRBJ2-1, with D unclear. The clonotype was recovered from a man aged 25-40 years in good health. The CDR3 bases are TGTGCCAGCAGCTTAAGTACCACAAATGAGCAGTTCTTC. As protein: CASSLSTTNEQFF.